The 4 T cell receptor beta chains presented below share a single source sample, sequenced in a study of shared clonotypes between healthy human individuals. The repertoire was sequenced with immunoSEQ multiplex PCR; TCRdb's copy has only in-frame clones and lacks some. The sample consists of 2 million to 2.5 million clones, around 92% of them appearing once. Specimen: naive CD4+ T cells from PBMCs. As for subset: CD45RA+ positively selected. Receptors were obtained from a young man in good health. Some clones in this sample may be carry-over from other donors' samples.

The chain combines TRBV13 with TRBJ1-2, with TRBD1 as a possible D gene (5 bases). Germline-derived CDR1 and CDR2 are PRHDT and FYEKMQ (reference sequence). The CDR3 loop spans 13 amino acids. Trimming took 7 bases from V and 4 from J, leaving 13 bases between them. This chain's CDR3 is CASNVGGLYGYTF. The CDR3 DNA sequence: TGTGCCAGCAACGTGGGGGGACTCTATGGCTACACCTTC.

This chain connects TRBV11-2 to TRBJ2-1; D unclear. Germline V gene sequence: CDR1 SGHAT, CDR2 FQNNGV. CDR3 length: 14 residues. Trimming removed 4 bases from V and 5 bases from J, with 12 bases in between. The CDR3 is CASSSKTVDNEQFF. The CDR3 DNA reads as TGTGCCAGCAGCTCGAAAACAGTCGACAATGAGCAGTTCTTC.

V is TRBV9 and J is TRBJ1-3; the D gene is possibly TRBD1 (5 bases). This CDR3 is built from 15 residues. The V end lost 3 bases, the J end lost 2 bases, and 12 bases lay between the germline ends. From germline, CDR1 is SGDLS and CDR2 YYNGEE. The chain's CDR3 is CASSARRGAGNTIYF. The DNA of the CDR3 is TGTGCCAGCAGCGCCCGGCGGGGCGCTGGAAACACCATATATTTT. Drawing the rest from reference TRBV9 and TRBJ1-3, the complete variable domain is DSGVTQTPKHLITATGQRVTLRCSPRSGDLSVYWYQQSLDQGLQFLIQYYNGEERAKGNILERFSAQQFPDLHSELNLSSLELGDSALYFCASSARRGAGNTIYFGEGSWLTVV.

With regard to this clone: The sample holds other DNA sequences that translate to the same CDR3. The chain joins TRBV5-1 to TRBJ2-1; TRBD2 agrees at 15 bases. The CDR3 has 16 residues. The J segment lost 7 bases and the V segment lost 3 bases, leaving 5 bases of the junction unmatched. Per the germline V gene, CDR1 is SGHRS and CDR2 is YFSETQ. The CDR3 region has the DNA TGCGCCAGCAGCTCTCGGACTAGCGGGAGGGCGAATGAGCAGTTCTTC. Translation gives CASSSRTSGRANEQFF.